The 29 T cell receptor beta chains reported below all come from one sample, sequenced in a study of T-cell reconstitution after alpha-beta-depleted transplantation in children. As it was prepared, the TCRbeta library received unique molecular identifiers. MiXCR, run by TCRdb on the PCR reads, gives a single entry per CDR3 protein. The sample consists of around 450,000 distinct CDR3 sequences, around 46% of them appearing once. The sequences come from PBMCs, collected before TCRalphabeta/CD19-depleted stem cell transplant. The source of these receptors is a girl aged 2 to 9 with aplastic anemia, due to receive a stem cell transplant.

The CDR3 here is CAWTRGGIDTQYF. The CDR3 DNA sequence: TGTGCCTGGACGCGTGGCGGCATCGATACGCAGTATTTT. V is TRBV30 and J is TRBJ2-3; D is undetermined. This CDR3 is built from 13 residues. In germline, CDR1 is GTSNPN, CDR2 SVGIG (reference sequence). V was cut by 4 bases and J by 6 bases, with 14 bases left in between. The full variable domain, with the rest looked up from reference TRBV30 and TRBJ2-3, is SQTIHQWPATLVQPVGSPLSLECTVEGTSNPNLYWYRQAAGRGLQLLFYSVGIGQISSEVPQNLSASRPQDRQFILSSKKLLLSDSGFYLCAWTRGGIDTQYFGPGTRLTVL.

This chain uses TRBV4-1 with TRBJ2-7; 7 bases align to TRBD1. CDR1 MGHRA and CDR2 YSYEKL come from the germline V gene. The ends lost 0 bases at V and 5 bases at J; junction bases unmatched: 7. CDR3 size: 15 residues. CDR3 bases: TGCGCCAGCAGCCAAGAAGACAGGGACCGCGACGAGCAGTACTTC. Protein: CASSQEDRDRDEQYF.

This clonotype was picked up a small number of times. J is TRBJ2-1 and V is TRBV3-1, with no clear D. Germline V CDR1 and CDR2: LGHDT, YNNKEL (reference sequence). Trimming left V 1 base short and J 5 bases short, with 9 bases between. The CDR3 loop spans 14 amino acids. In nucleotides, the CDR3 is TGTGCCAGCAGCCAAGGGGTAGCTAACAATGAGCAGTTCTTC. It yields the protein CASSQGVANNEQFF.

The chain recombines TRBV5-6 with TRBJ2-1, with 16 bases aligning to TRBD2. CDR1 and CDR2 (germline): SGHDT, YYEEEE. The length of the CDR3 is 19 residues. V shed 4 bases, J shed 7 bases, and the junction held 14 bases outside the gene matches. Written as DNA, the CDR3 is TGTGCCAGCAGCCCCCCGGGACTAGCGGGAGGGCCGATTTTAAATGAGCAGTTCTTC. Protein: CASSPPGLAGGPILNEQFF.

The table lists this clonotype with many counts. The chain is built from TRBV5-1 and TRBJ1-1; TRBD1 might be the D (6 bases). V lost 4 bases, J lost 7 bases, and 17 bases lay in between. CDR1 and CDR2 (germline): SGHRS, YFSETQ. The length of the CDR3 is 14 residues. The CDR3 protein is CASSHLQGRGEAFF. The CDR3 DNA is TGCGCCAGCAGCCATCTTCAGGGGAGGGGTGAAGCTTTCTTT.

The chain has TRBV7-8 and TRBJ2-1; the D gene is possibly TRBD2 (6 bases). V lost 3 bases to trimming and J lost 15 bases, with 12 bases between them. CDR1 SGHVS and CDR2 FQNEAQ come from the germline V gene. There are 11 residues in the CDR3. The CDR3 nucleotides read TGTGCCAGCAGCTTGTCTAGCGTGGGGTTCTTC. Its translation: CASSLSSVGFF.

V is TRBV27 and J is TRBJ2-7, with a tentative D call TRBD2 (5 bases). Germline CDR1 is MNHEY and CDR2 is SMNVEV (reference sequence). The CDR3 has 13 amino acids. V was trimmed by 3 bases and J by 3 bases, leaving 9 bases between them. CDR3 sequence (DNA): TGTGCCAGCAGTTTGGAGGCGGACTACGAGCAGTACTTC. Protein product: CASSLEADYEQYF.

This clonotype was recorded many times. The chain is built from TRBV7-6 and TRBJ2-3; no clear D. The CDR3 contains 15 residues. The germline gives CDR1 SGHVS, CDR2 FNYEAQ. Trimming shortened V by 3 bases and J by 3 bases, and 13 bases separated the two germline ends. CDR3 DNA sequence: TGTGCCAGCAGCTTGAGTGACCCGAGGACAGATACGCAGTATTTT. This gives the protein CASSLSDPRTDTQYF.

In nucleotides, the CDR3 is TGTGCCAGCAGCCCCGCCGGGACTAGCGGGGGGGCCAGAATCTACAATGAGCAGTTCTTC. Protein sequence: CASSPAGTSGGARIYNEQFF. V is TRBV11-1 and J is TRBJ2-1; TRBD2 matches 16 bases. J gave up 3 bases and V 5 bases, and 13 bases lay outside the gene matches. Germline V gene lookup returns CDR1 SGHAT and CDR2 FQDESV (reference sequence). This CDR3 has 20 residues.

This clonotype appeared many times. This chain links TRBV5-1 with TRBJ1-5; D gene unclear. The CDR3 covers 15 residues. In germline, CDR1 is SGHRS, CDR2 YFSETQ. Trimming took 6 bases from V and 1 from J, leaving 14 bases between them. For the CDR3, the DNA is TGCGCCAGCACCCCGGACCCGAAGAGCAATCAGCCCCAGCATTTT. This encodes CASTPDPKSNQPQHF.

The chain recombines TRBV11-2 with TRBJ2-1; 10 positions agree with TRBD1. Unmatched junction bases numbered 5, after V lost 4 bases and J lost 8 bases. Germline-derived CDR1 and CDR2 are SGHAT and FQNNGV. CDR3 length: 14 residues. In nucleotides, the CDR3 is TGTGCCAGCAGCTCACTGACAGGGGGCTATGAGCAGTTCTTC. Its protein product is CASSSLTGGYEQFF.

The table lists this clonotype with many counts. The V call is TRBV9, the J call TRBJ2-1, with 8 bases fitting TRBD2. The CDR3 loop spans 14 amino acids. Germline V gene sequence: CDR1 SGDLS, CDR2 YYNGEE. V shed 4 bases and J 8 bases; nucleotides not matched to a gene: 8. DNA of the CDR3: TGTGCCAGCAGCTTAGTGACGGGGGGGGATGAGCAGTTCTTC. Residues: CASSLVTGGDEQFF.

This clonotype has only a few counts. The chain combines TRBV7-9 with TRBJ1-2, with a tentative D call TRBD1 (6 bases). The CDR3 runs to 13 residues. The V and J ends lost 2 bases and 8 bases respectively, with 12 bases between them. Germline V gene lookup returns CDR1 SEHNR and CDR2 FQNEAQ (reference sequence). The CDR3 sequence is CASSLQGLQGYTF. The CDR3 nucleotides are TGTGCCAGCAGCTTACAGGGGCTGCAGGGCTACACCTTC.

This clonotype has only a few counts. This rearrangement joins TRBV7-2 to TRBJ1-1; no clear D. Between the trimmed V and J ends, which lost 4 bases and 4 bases, there was a span of 10 bases. This CDR3 is built from 13 residues. Germline assignment: CDR1 SGHTA and CDR2 FQGNSA. CDR3 sequence (DNA): TGTGCCAGCAGCTCGGCGGGAGGCACTGAAGCTTTCTTT. This translates into CASSSAGGTEAFF. Drawing the rest from reference TRBV7-2 and TRBJ1-1, the complete variable domain is GAGVSQSPSNKVTEKGKDVELRCDPISGHTALYWYRQSLGQGLEFLIYFQGNSAPDKSGLPSDRFSAERTGGSVSTLTIQRTQQEDSAVYLCASSSAGGTEAFFGQGTRLTVV.

This chain joins TRBV5-1 and TRBJ2-1; 9 bases align to TRBD1. The germline V gene has CDR1 SGHRS and CDR2 YFSETQ. The trim removed 4 bases at V and 4 bases at J, leaving 6 bases unmatched. The CDR3 spans 15 residues. CDR3 amino acids: CASSQGTGRYNEQFF. The CDR3 DNA reads TGCGCCAGCAGCCAGGGGACAGGGAGGTACAATGAGCAGTTCTTC.

The table lists this clonotype with many counts. The chain has TRBV20-1 and TRBJ1-2; 11 positions match TRBD1. From germline, CDR1 is DFQATT and CDR2 SNEGSKA (reference sequence). This CDR3 is 14 amino acids long. V dropped 3 bases and J dropped 5; count of bases not matched to a gene: 5. CDR3 sequence (DNA): TGCAGTGCTAGGAGGCGGGACAGGGGGTATGGCTACACCTTC. It codes for CSARRRDRGYGYTF.

At least ten counts were recorded for this clonotype. CDR3 protein: CASTQGGTNYGYTF. CDR3 sequence (DNA): TGTGCCAGCACTCAAGGAGGGACTAACTATGGCTACACCTTC. V usage is TRBV12-3 or TRBV12-4 and J usage is TRBJ1-2; D ambiguous. Trimming pared 7 bases from V and 0 bases from J, leaving 12 bases between. The CDR3 runs 14 residues.

The gene calls are TRBV20-1 and TRBJ1-2; D may be TRBD1 (5 bases). V lost 3 bases, J lost 7 bases, and 15 bases lay in between. CDR3 length: 13 residues. CDR1 and CDR2 (germline): DFQATT, SNEGSKA (reference sequence). Written as DNA, the CDR3 is TGCAGTGCTAGGTGGGGGGAAACGGGTGGCTACACCTTC. Amino acids: CSARWGETGGYTF.

CDR3: CSARRTDRSDTQYF. The CDR3 bases are TGCAGTGCTAGACGGACTGATCGTTCCGATACGCAGTATTTT. The chain links TRBV20-1 to TRBJ2-3; D perhaps matches TRBD2 (5 bases). Germline CDR1 and CDR2: DFQATT and SNEGSKA (reference sequence). The germline V and J ends were trimmed by 2 bases and 6 bases, with 15 bases remaining between them. This CDR3 has 14 amino acids.

This clonotype appeared a single time. The rearrangement uses TRBV11-2 and TRBJ2-1, with D possibly matching TRBD2 (5 bases). From germline, CDR1 is SGHAT and CDR2 FQNNGV. The CDR3 consists of 14 residues. The V end lost 6 bases, the J end lost 0 bases, and 9 bases lay between the germline ends. The CDR3, as DNA: TGTGCCAGCAGAACGGGGAGCTCCTACAATGAGCAGTTCTTC. As protein: CASRTGSSYNEQFF.

Worth noting for this clonotype: A much larger clone differs from this one at a single base, so this may be a read error. This chain links TRBV20-1 with TRBJ2-7; D could derive from TRBD1 or TRBD2 (5 bases each). Looked up from germline, CDR1 is DFQATT and CDR2 is SNEGSKA (reference sequence). The CDR3 is made up of 16 amino acids. In DNA form, the CDR3 reads TGCGGTGCCGAACAACCCCTAGGGGTAGGGAGAAACGAGCAGTACTTC. Encoded protein: CGAEQPLGVGRNEQYF.

The chain recombines TRBV20-1 with TRBJ2-3; 13 bases fit TRBD2. Germline CDR1 and CDR2: DFQATT and SNEGSKA (reference sequence). The CDR3 runs to 16 residues. With V trimmed by 3 bases and J by 5 bases, 8 bases remained unmatched. CDR3 sequence: CSARSTSGRALDTQYF. CDR3 sequence (DNA): TGCAGTGCTAGGTCAACTAGCGGGAGGGCCCTAGATACGCAGTATTTT.

This clonotype occurred a few times. This rearrangement joins TRBV10-1 to TRBJ2-1; possible D gene TRBD1, 6 bases. The CDR3 loop spans 16 amino acids. The germline V and J ends were trimmed by 4 bases and 1 base, with 14 bases remaining between them. Germline lookup yields CDR1 WNHNN and CDR2 SYGVQD (reference sequence). The CDR3 DNA reads TGCGCCAGCAGTGGGGGGCCTGAACCTTCCTACAATGAGCAGTTCTTC. Protein sequence: CASSGGPEPSYNEQFF.

There are a few counts of this clonotype. The CDR3 nucleotides read TGTGCCAGCAGTTTTCGGGTCTACGAGCAGTACTTC. It specifies CASSFRVYEQYF. V gene TRBV12-3 or TRBV12-4 combines with J gene TRBJ2-7; D uncertain. Trimming stripped 3 bases from V and 3 bases from J, with 6 bases between. The CDR3 spans 12 residues.

This clonotype has more than one count but fewer than ten. The chain links TRBV7-2 to TRBJ2-1; D possibly uses TRBD1 or TRBD2 (7 bases each). Trimming shortened V by 4 bases and J by 8 bases, and 24 bases separated the two germline ends. CDR1 and CDR2 (germline): SGHTA, FQGNSA. This CDR3 contains 17 residues. The CDR3 region has the DNA TGTGCCAGCAGCTCGCCCAAGGGGGCGGGAGTGCAGCATGAGCAGTTCTTC. As protein: CASSSPKGAGVQHEQFF.

This chain links TRBV6-2 or TRBV6-3 with TRBJ2-5; the D gene is possibly TRBD2 (5 bases). The germline gives CDR1 MNHEY, CDR2 SVGEGT. The V end lost 3 bases, the J end lost 5 bases, and 22 bases lay between the germline ends. The CDR3 covers 17 residues. CDR3 coding DNA: TGTGCCAGCAGTTATTGGAGGAGGCAGGCCTTATGGGAGACCCAGTACTTC. Translated: CASSYWRRQALWETQYF.

The J gene is TRBJ2-3, the V gene TRBV20-1; no reliable D call. V lost 5 bases and J lost 4, with 13 bases in between. This CDR3 comprises 13 residues. CDR1 and CDR2 from the germline V gene are DFQATT and SNEGSKA (reference sequence). CDR3 coding DNA: TGCAGTGCTCCGGACCGCGCCCCAGATACGCAGTATTTT. It encodes CSAPDRAPDTQYF.

This clonotype was observed a few times. The chain carries TRBV6-1 and TRBJ2-7; 9 bases are shared with TRBD2. Germline V CDR1 and CDR2: MNHNS, SASEGT. This CDR3 has 15 amino acids. The junction had 11 bases not matched to a gene; V was cut back by 6 bases and J by 5 bases. The CDR3, as DNA: TGTGCCAGCAGAAGTCGACTAGCGGAGGACCACGAGCAGTACTTC. Protein product: CASRSRLAEDHEQYF.

This clonotype was detected ten times or more. The chain recombines TRBV18 with TRBJ2-1, with a possible D match to TRBD1 (6 bases). This CDR3 has 14 amino acids. Germline V gives CDR1 KGHSH, CDR2 LQKENI. The V end was cut by 2 bases, the J end by 5 bases, with 10 bases between. CDR3: CASSPLSGDNEQFF. In nucleotides, the CDR3 is TGTGCCAGCTCACCATTATCAGGGGACAATGAGCAGTTCTTC.